A single sample gave rise to the 27 T cell receptor beta chains below, sequenced in a study of shared clonotypes between healthy human individuals. The protocol was immunoSEQ multiplex PCR, while the TCRdb copy is restricted to in-frame clones and leaves out a portion. There are millions of clones in the sample; just over 90% occur only once, and about 0.37% lies in the top ten. Material: naive CD4+ T cells from PBMCs. Documented subset: CD45RA+ positively selected. These receptors all stem from a man aged 18 to 30 in good health. Some clones in this sample may be carry-over from other donors' samples.

This chain connects TRBV6-1 to TRBJ1-2, with unresolved D. Trimming stripped 1 base from V and 10 bases from J, with 13 bases between. The CDR3 runs to 13 residues. Germline CDR1 reads MNHNS; CDR2 reads SASEGT. DNA for the CDR3: TGTGCCAGCAGTGAAGTAGTGATGAGTGACTACACCTTC. It specifies CASSEVVMSDYTF.

The chain links TRBV7-3 to TRBJ2-1; tentative D call: TRBD1 (6 bases). V lost 8 bases to trimming and J lost 1 base, with 12 bases between them. The CDR3 has 14 amino acids. The germline CDR1 and CDR2 sequences are SGHTA and FQGTGA. The CDR3 is CASSRGQSYNEQFF. DNA of the CDR3: TGTGCCAGCTCGCGTGGACAGTCCTACAATGAGCAGTTCTTC. Variable domain in full (rest from reference TRBV7-3 and TRBJ2-1): GAGVSQTPSNKVTEKGKYVELRCDPISGHTALYWYRQSLGQGPEFLIYFQGTGAADDSGLPNDRFFAVRPEGSVSTLKIQRTERGDSAVYLCASSRGQSYNEQFFGPGTRLTVL.

This chain connects TRBV5-5 to TRBJ1-3; tentative D call: TRBD1 (6 bases). The germline V gene encodes CDR1 SGHKS and CDR2 YYEKEE (reference sequence). The V end lost 3 bases, the J end lost 1 base, and 11 bases lay between the germline ends. CDR3 length: 15 residues. CDR3 protein: CASSSLTGSGNTIYF. The CDR3, as DNA: TGTGCCAGCAGCTCGTTAACAGGGTCTGGAAACACCATATATTTT.

The V and J genes are TRBV6-1 and TRBJ1-2; the D gene is possibly TRBD1 (6 bases). Per the germline V gene, CDR1 is MNHNS and CDR2 is SASEGT. This CDR3 comprises 14 residues. The V gene lost 7 bases and the J gene lost 4 bases, with 16 bases spanning the gap. CDR3 protein: CASIWTADVYGYTF. In DNA, the CDR3 is TGTGCCAGCATATGGACAGCCGACGTCTATGGCTACACCTTC.

The CDR3 region has the DNA TGCGCCAGCAGCCAAGCCTGGGCGGGAGATTACCAAGAGACCCAGTACTTC. Residues: CASSQAWAGDYQETQYF. This chain connects TRBV4-1 to TRBJ2-5; TRBD2 matches 7 bases. In germline, CDR1 is MGHRA, CDR2 YSYEKL. V dropped 1 base and J dropped 0; count of bases not matched to a gene: 8. The CDR3 spans 17 residues.

The chain combines TRBV5-4 with TRBJ1-2; 8 bases agree with TRBD1. Losses at the gene ends were 4 bases for V and 7 bases for J; bases not matched to a gene: 12. Per germline, CDR1 SGHNT and CDR2 YYREEE (reference sequence). CDR3 length equals 15 residues. The DNA of the CDR3 is TGTGCCAGCAGCGTACAGGGGGTAACTCGGGCTGGCTACACCTTC. This gives the protein CASSVQGVTRAGYTF.

The CDR3 region is CAIRDDRDTQYF. CDR3 sequence (DNA): TGTGCCATCAGGGACGACAGAGATACGCAGTATTTT. The gene calls are TRBV10-3 and TRBJ2-3; D is perhaps TRBD1 (5 bases). The V gene's germline CDR1 is ENHRY and CDR2 SYGVKD. Trimming took off 6 bases at V and 5 bases at J, with 9 bases between the two ends. This CDR3 comprises 12 residues.

This chain uses TRBV2 with TRBJ2-6; 7 nucleotides match TRBD1. J lost 0 bases, V lost 8 bases, and 10 bases had no gene match. CDR1 and CDR2 (germline): SNHLY, FYNNEI. This CDR3 contains 17 residues. The CDR3 loop is CASWGQYSFSGANVLTF. CDR3 DNA: TGTGCCAGCTGGGGACAGTACTCTTTCTCTGGGGCCAACGTCCTGACTTTC.

The rearrangement uses TRBV6-5 and TRBJ2-3; 11 bases fit TRBD2. This CDR3 region has 15 residues. The V and J ends lost 6 bases and 6 bases, in that order; junction bases with no gene match: 8. From germline, CDR1 is MNHEY and CDR2 SVGAGI. The CDR3 region has the DNA TGTGCCAGCAGGACCATTAGCGGGAGGGCGGATACGCAGTATTTT. Translation gives CASRTISGRADTQYF.

The chain recombines TRBV5-4 with TRBJ2-5; the D gene is possibly TRBD1 (9 bases). Germline V gene lookup returns CDR1 SGHNT and CDR2 YYREEE (reference sequence). The CDR3 has 16 residues. Trimming removed 6 bases at V and 1 base at J, with 19 bases between. The CDR3 loop reads CASTRGGQGLQETQYF. The CDR3 coding sequence is TGTGCCAGCACCCGGGGGGGACAGGGTCTCCAAGAGACCCAGTACTTC.

This chain uses TRBV25-1 with TRBJ2-3, with D possibly being TRBD2 (5 bases). Trimming took off 6 bases at V and 3 bases at J, with 19 bases between the two ends. This CDR3 comprises 16 residues. CDR1 is MGHDK, CDR2 SYGVNS, per germline. This chain's CDR3 is CASRPNGLRPTDTQYF. The CDR3 DNA is TGTGCCAGCAGACCGAACGGACTTAGGCCGACAGATACGCAGTATTTT.

The genes are TRBV5-1 and TRBJ2-7, with 8 positions matching TRBD2. Germline CDR1 and CDR2: SGHRS and YFSETQ. Losses at the gene ends were 4 bases for V and 4 bases for J; bases not matched to a gene: 13. This CDR3 spans 16 amino acids. The CDR3 here is CASSGMPGGSSYEQYF. In DNA form, the CDR3 reads TGCGCCAGCAGCGGGATGCCGGGAGGGAGCTCTTACGAGCAGTACTTC.

J is TRBJ2-7 and V is TRBV28; TRBD1 agrees at 7 bases. Germline CDR1 is MDHEN and CDR2 is SYDVKM. CDR3 size: 16 residues. Trimming removed 1 base from V and 2 bases from J; junction bases left unmatched: 8. The CDR3 spells CASSLFGPGTAYEQYF. DNA for the CDR3: TGTGCCAGCAGTTTATTCGGCCCCGGGACAGCCTACGAGCAGTACTTC. The complete variable domain, with remaining parts taken from reference TRBV28 and TRBJ2-7, reads DVKVTQSSRYLVKRTGEKVFLECVQDMDHENMFWYRQDPGLGLRLIYFSYDVKMKEKGDIPEGYSVSREKKERFSLILESASTNQTSMYLCASSLFGPGTAYEQYFGPGTRLTVT.

This clone was picked up one time. The chain employs TRBV18 and TRBJ1-3, with D perhaps TRBD1 (6 bases). The CDR3 extends over 15 amino acids. Trimming removed 1 base from V and 4 bases from J, with 11 bases in between. Germline V gene sequence: CDR1 KGHSH, CDR2 LQKENI. CDR3 loop: CASSPRDKSGNTIYF. Here the CDR3 DNA reads TGTGCCAGCTCACCACGGGACAAGTCGGGAAACACCATATATTTT.

The chain is built from TRBV7-3 and TRBJ1-2, with a possible D match to TRBD1 (5 bases). Germline CDR1 SGHTA, CDR2 FQGTGA. CDR3 length: 13 residues. Between the trimmed V and J ends, which lost 5 bases and 3 bases, there was a span of 10 bases. CDR3 protein: CASSPGLDYGYTF. CDR3 in DNA: TGTGCCAGCAGCCCGGGACTGGACTATGGCTACACCTTC.

This rearrangement joins TRBV7-9 to TRBJ2-3; D might be TRBD1 or TRBD2, each matching 6 bases. The germline V and J ends were trimmed by 5 bases and 7 bases, with 28 bases remaining between them. This CDR3 is built from 18 residues. Germline V gene data show CDR1 as SEHNR and CDR2 as FQNEAQ (reference sequence). In nucleotides, the CDR3 is TGTGCCAGCAGCCTCCGTCGGGGAGGACAGATAAACACGAATACGCAGTATTTT. It translates to CASSLRRGGQINTNTQYF.

This clone has just one count. The CDR3 spells CASRATGAEEKLFF. In nucleotides, the CDR3 is TGCGCCAGCAGGGCAACAGGGGCCGAGGAAAAACTGTTTTTT. The chain joins TRBV4-1 to TRBJ1-4; 7 bases are shared with TRBD1. CDR1 and CDR2 (germline): MGHRA, YSYEKL. V was pared by 6 bases and J by 8 bases, with 9 bases of the junction left unmatched. The CDR3 length is 14 residues.

J is TRBJ2-3 and V is TRBV4-2; D gene unclear. V lost 2 bases and J lost 3, with 12 bases in between. Germline CDR1 and CDR2: LGHNA and YNFKEQ. The length of the CDR3 is 15 residues. The CDR3 here is CASSQFGPETDTQYF. Here the CDR3 DNA reads TGTGCCAGCAGCCAATTCGGCCCAGAGACAGATACGCAGTATTTT.

For this clone: Other DNA sequences in the same sample also yield this CDR3. DNA of the CDR3: TGTGCCAGTAGTCTGCAGGGAAATCAGCCCCAGCATTTT. Translated, it gives CASSLQGNQPQHF. This sequence joins TRBV19 and TRBJ1-5, with a possible D match to TRBD1 (5 bases). Trimming left V 5 bases short and J 4 bases short, with 9 bases between. The CDR3 has 13 residues. Germline V gene lookup returns CDR1 LNHDA and CDR2 SQIVND (reference sequence).

The rearrangement uses TRBV28 and TRBJ1-3; the D gene is possibly TRBD1 (5 bases). Germline CDR1 and CDR2: MDHEN and SYDVKM. This CDR3 region has 14 residues. V lost 8 bases and J 2 bases, leaving 13 bases between the germline ends. In DNA, the CDR3 is TGTGCCAGCCGCCCAGGGCAGGCTGGAAACACCATATATTTT. This encodes CASRPGQAGNTIYF.

The chain is built from TRBV5-6 and TRBJ1-5; 7 bases fit TRBD1. Germline loops: CDR1 SGHDT, CDR2 YYEEEE. The CDR3 covers 17 residues. Trimming removed 4 bases from V and 2 bases from J; junction bases left unmatched: 12. CDR3 amino acids: CASSILQGKGGNQPQHF. The CDR3 nucleotides are TGTGCCAGCAGCATACTACAGGGGAAAGGGGGCAATCAGCCCCAGCATTTT.

The chain is built from TRBV7-9 and TRBJ1-1; D remains ambiguous. V lost 1 base and J lost 11, with 11 bases in between. The length of the CDR3 is 12 residues. Germline V gene data show CDR1 as SEHNR and CDR2 as FQNEAQ (reference sequence). The CDR3 DNA reads TGTGCCAGCAGCTTAGTCGGCCGTGCGGCTTTCTTT. Its protein is CASSLVGRAAFF.

V is TRBV28 and J is TRBJ1-2; 9 nucleotides align to TRBD1. Losses at the gene ends were 7 bases for V and 0 bases for J; bases not matched to a gene: 12. Germline values: CDR1 MDHEN, CDR2 SYDVKM. The CDR3 sequence is 17 residues long. CDR3 residues: CASTKGGQGLTNYGYTF. CDR3 DNA sequence: TGTGCCAGCACCAAAGGGGGACAGGGTCTTACTAACTATGGCTACACCTTC.

The chain recombines TRBV4-2 with TRBJ2-2; 7 bases align to TRBD2. The CDR3 loop spans 17 amino acids. J gave up 4 bases and V 1 base, and 9 bases lay outside the gene matches. CDR1 LGHNA and CDR2 YNFKEQ come from the germline V gene. The CDR3 DNA follows: TGTGCCAGCAGCCAAGTCCTTGACGGGAGGAGCACCGGGGAGCTGTTTTTT. This gives the protein CASSQVLDGRSTGELFF.

The V and J genes are TRBV5-1 and TRBJ2-7; 9 nucleotides align to TRBD2. After removal of 4 bases from V and 3 bases from J, the junction contained 5 bases not matched to a gene. CDR1 is SGHRS, CDR2 YFSETQ, per germline. The CDR3 runs 14 residues. CDR3 in amino acids: CASSGSSGGYEQYF. The CDR3 nucleotides are TGCGCCAGCAGCGGAAGTAGCGGGGGCTACGAGCAGTACTTC.

This clone was observed a few times. CDR3 coding DNA: TGTGCCAGCTCATCAACCGACAGCACTGAAGCTTTCTTT. Its protein product is CASSSTDSTEAFF. J is TRBJ1-1 and V is TRBV18; D perhaps matches TRBD1 (5 bases). This CDR3 has 13 residues. The V gene's germline CDR1 is KGHSH and CDR2 LQKENI. The ends were cut back, 5 bases at V and 4 bases at J, with 11 bases in the middle.

The chain has TRBV7-2 and TRBJ1-2, with 12 bases that match TRBD1. CDR3 length equals 16 residues. V shed 0 bases, J shed 7 bases, and the junction held 6 bases outside the gene matches. The germline CDR1 and CDR2 sequences are SGHTA and FQGNSA. The CDR3 reads CASSLARGQGALGYTF. Here the CDR3 DNA reads TGTGCCAGCAGCTTAGCCAGGGGACAGGGGGCGCTTGGCTACACCTTC.